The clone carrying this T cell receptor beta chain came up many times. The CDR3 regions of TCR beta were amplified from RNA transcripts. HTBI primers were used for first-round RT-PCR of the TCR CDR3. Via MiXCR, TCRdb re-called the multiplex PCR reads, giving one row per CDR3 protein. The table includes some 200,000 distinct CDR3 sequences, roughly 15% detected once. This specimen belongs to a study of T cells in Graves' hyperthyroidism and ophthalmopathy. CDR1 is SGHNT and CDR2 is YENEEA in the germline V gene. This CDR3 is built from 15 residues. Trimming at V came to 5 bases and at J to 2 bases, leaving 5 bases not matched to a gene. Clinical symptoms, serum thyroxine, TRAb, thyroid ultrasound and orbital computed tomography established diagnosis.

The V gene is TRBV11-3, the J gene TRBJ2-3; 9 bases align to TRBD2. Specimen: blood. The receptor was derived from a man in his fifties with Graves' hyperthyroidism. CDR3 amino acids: CASSEAGGDTDTQYF. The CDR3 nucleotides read TGTGCCAGCAGCGAAGCGGGAGGTGACACAGATACGCAGTATTTT.